This TCR beta chain emerged from a study of naive and memory T cell subsets. The V end was cut by 5 bases, the J end by 4 bases, with 12 bases between. This CDR3 has 13 amino acids. Germline V gene sequence: CDR1 SQVTM, CDR2 ANQGSEA. Amplification of ligated cDNA took four PCR rounds with SP2 and nested alpha and beta constant primers. Each CDR3 protein is one row after TCRdb ran MiXCR on the 5' RACE reads. The table has tens of thousands of distinct CDR3 sequences, over 15% seen once. This clonotype was seen many times. A UMI-containing oligonucleotide was joined by 3' ligation to the TCR cDNA template. Unsorted total RNA, roughly 1 to 1,100 ng, was DNase treated before reverse transcription.

This chain uses TRBV29-1 with TRBJ2-4; D is ambiguous. The source is a female donor in good health. The chain's CDR3 is CSVSPSGKNIQYF. CDR3 DNA sequence: TGCAGCGTTTCCCCTTCCGGGAAAAACATTCAGTACTTC.